This T cell receptor (beta chain) was sequenced in a study of blood T cell repertoires in COVID-19. In its sample, this clone was seen once. The data were produced by immunoSEQ multiplex PCR, yet TCRdb's version contains in-frame clones alone and is incomplete. The sample has roughly 230,000 clones, about four fifths seen once. This CDR3 has 16 amino acids. Germline-derived CDR1 and CDR2 are SGHTA and FQGNSA. Deletions cut 4 bases from V and 4 bases from J, with 16 bases between. The rearrangement links TRBV7-2 to TRBJ1-4, with a tentative D call TRBD1 (6 bases). The source material was PBMCs or T cells enriched from blood (not recorded which). This sequence was found in a woman aged 60-75 years who had recovered from COVID-19. The CDR3 reads CASSSQGGLHNEKLFF. The CDR3 DNA reads TGTGCCAGCAGCTCACAGGGTGGGCTCCATAATGAAAAACTGTTTTTT.